The rows below give T cell receptor beta chains drawn from one sample of a study of CD8+CD57+ T cells in acquired aplastic anemia. TCRdb ran MiXCR on the reads and lists one entry per CDR3 protein. The sample records about 170,000 distinct CDR3 sequences, roughly 47% being singletons. The source material was sorted CD4+, CD8+, or CD8+CD57+ T cells (not recorded which) from PBMCs. These TCRs come from a human donor in good health. Each CDR3 is given with its conserved first and last residue. The D gene is left open where the match is weak. Rows may omit the clone size; those that give it use once, few, many or a size class.

>TRBJ2-1|once|TRBV6-5|.
TGTGCCGGCAGTTACAGGCGGGGCGGCTACGAGCAGTTCTTC
CAGSYRRGGYEQFF
>TRBJ1-6|.|TRBV7-9|.
TGTGCCAGCAGCTTACCTGCGAATTCACCCCTCCACTTT
CASSLPANSPLHF
>TRBJ2-1|.|TRBV6-2/TRBV6-3|.
TGTGCCAGCAGGACTCAGACTACAAGAGACAATGAGCAGTTCTTC
CASRTQTTRDNEQFF
>TRBJ1-4|.|TRBV10-3|TRBD1
TGTGCCATCAGGGGAGACAGGGGTCTCTACAATGAAAAACTGTTTTTT
CAIRGDRGLYNEKLFF
>TRBJ1-5|many|TRBV12-3/TRBV12-4|.
TGTGCCAGCACTCAGGGGTCGAGCAATCAGCCCCAGCATTTT
CASTQGSSNQPQHF
>TRBJ2-7|many|TRBV4-1|TRBD1
TGCGCCAGCAGCGATCGACAGGGTGTTTCTCCGTACGAGCAGTACTTC
CASSDRQGVSPYEQYF
>TRBJ2-7|.|TRBV7-8|TRBD2
TGTGCCAGCAGCCCGTTAGCGGGATCCTCCGAGCAGTACTTC
CASSPLAGSSEQYF
>TRBJ2-7|.|TRBV29-1|.
TGCAGCGTTGAACGGGGGGCTGGCACTGGAGAGCAGTACTTC
CSVERGAGTGEQYF
>TRBJ2-7|.|TRBV24-1|TRBD1
TGTGCCACCAGTGGGACAGGGGTTTACGAGCAGTACTTC
CATSGTGVYEQYF
>TRBJ1-1|many|TRBV20-1|TRBD1
TGCAGTGCTAGGGACAGGTACACTGAAGCTTTCTTT
CSARDRYTEAFF
>TRBJ1-1|.|TRBV24-1|TRBD1
TGTGCCACCCAGACAGGGTCCAACACTGAAGCTTTCTTT
CATQTGSNTEAFF
>TRBJ1-5|many|TRBV7-2|.
TGTGCCAGCAGTCGTGACAGGTTAAGCAATCAGCCCCAGCATTTT
CASSRDRLSNQPQHF
>TRBJ2-1|.|TRBV20-1|TRBD2
TGCAGTGCTAGAGATACAGCAGCTAGCGGGGGGACGAGCTCCTACAATGAGCAGTTCTTC
CSARDTAASGGTSSYNEQFF
>TRBJ2-1|many|TRBV6-1|TRBD2
TGTGCCAGCATTCCCGACGGGGGGGCGGGTGAGCAGTTCTTC
CASIPDGGAGEQFF
>TRBJ2-7|once|TRBV19|.
TGTGCCAGTAACCAGTTCAATCTCGGGCAGTACTTC
CASNQFNLGQYF
>TRBJ2-5|.|TRBV19|.
TGTGCCAGTAGTATGCGGCTACAAAAGCAAGAGACCCAGTACTTC
CASSMRLQKQETQYF
>TRBJ2-5|.|TRBV9|.
TGTGCCAGCAGCGTAGGGGCTTTAGGGCAGGGGCGGGAGACCCAGTACTTC
CASSVGALGQGRETQYF
>TRBJ1-1|few|TRBV12-5|.
TGTGCTAGTGGGGGGACATGGGGGTCGAGCACTGAAGCTTTCTTT
CASGGTWGSSTEAFF
>TRBJ2-1|once|TRBV24-1|TRBD1
TGTGCCACCAGTGGGCCAGGGGGCGCGGAGCAGTTCTTC
CATSGPGGAEQFF
>TRBJ2-6|.|TRBV3-1|.
TGTGCCAGCAGCGTGGGACTGAGGGGGGACTACGTCCTGACTTTC
CASSVGLRGDYVLTF
>TRBJ1-6|few|TRBV20-1|.
TGCAGTGCCAAGGGGTATGGTGTCTCACCCCTCCACTTT
CSAKGYGVSPLHF
>TRBJ1-4|few|TRBV5-8|TRBD1
TGTGCCAGCAGCCCGGGACAGGGGGCAACTAATGAAAAACTGTTTTTT
CASSPGQGATNEKLFF
>TRBJ2-5|.|TRBV2|.
TGTGCCAGCAAAGTCCAGGCCCTAGGAGAGACCCAGTACTTC
CASKVQALGETQYF
>TRBJ1-1|many|TRBV2|TRBD1
TGTGCCAGCAGTGGACCCGGGACAGGGGCCACTGAAGCTTTCTTT
CASSGPGTGATEAFF
>TRBJ2-7|.|TRBV29-1|.
TGCAGCGTTGAGGCTAGTTACGAGCAGTACTTC
CSVEASYEQYF
>TRBJ1-2|.|TRBV19|.
TGTGCCAGTTGGGGACAACCGGGCTACACCTTC
CASWGQPGYTF
>TRBJ1-2|.|TRBV7-9|.
TGTGCCAGCAGCCCCGGCAAGGGATCTGGAGGTGGCTACACCTTC
CASSPGKGSGGGYTF
>TRBJ1-3|.|TRBV7-6|.
TGTGCCAGCAGCCCCCCGGCGGGATCTGGAAACACCATATATTTT
CASSPPAGSGNTIYF
>TRBJ2-7|many|TRBV12-3/TRBV12-4|TRBD1
TGTGCCAGCAGCTCCGGGACAGGTTCTCGGGAGCAGTACTTC
CASSSGTGSREQYF
>TRBJ2-7|many|TRBV13|.
TGTGCCAGCAGTAAGCCTGGTGGGTCCTACGAGCAGTACTTC
CASSKPGGSYEQYF
>TRBJ1-4|few|TRBV24-1|.
TGTGCCACCAGTTCCTCCGTCCGGGACAATGGGGAAAAACTGTTTTTT
CATSSSVRDNGEKLFF
>TRBJ1-6|.|TRBV5-1|TRBD1
TGCGCCAGAAGCTTGGGGGGACAGAAAGATTCACCCCTCCACTTT
CARSLGGQKDSPLHF
>TRBJ2-3|.|TRBV7-9|TRBD1
TGTGCCAGCGAACAGGGGGCAGATACGCAGTATTTT
CASEQGADTQYF
>TRBJ1-3|.|TRBV7-9|.
TGTGCCAGCAGCTTTATCGACGCTGGAAACACCATATATTTT
CASSFIDAGNTIYF
>TRBJ2-7|.|TRBV2|TRBD1
TGTGCCAGCAGCCACCGGACAGGGCCAAACTACGAGCAGTACTTC
CASSHRTGPNYEQYF
>TRBJ1-1|many|TRBV4-1|.
TGCGCCAGCAGCCAAAGGATACAGGGTCGTCGGGATCCTGAAGCTTTCTTT
CASSQRIQGRRDPEAFF
>TRBJ1-2|.|TRBV5-1|.
TGCGCCAGCACGCCACGCGGGGGGGACTATGGCTACACCTTC
CASTPRGGDYGYTF
>TRBJ2-7|.|TRBV24-1|TRBD1
TGTGCCACCAGTGGTGCCCCGGGACAGGGCTCCGAGCAGTACTTC
CATSGAPGQGSEQYF
>TRBJ2-1|many|TRBV13|.
TGTGCCAGCAGCTTGTTGGACAATGAGCAGTTCTTC
CASSLLDNEQFF
>TRBJ2-1|.|TRBV10-3|.
TGTGCCGCGGGGAGGAGCTCCCCCTACAATGAGCAGTTCTTC
CAAGRSSPYNEQFF
>TRBJ1-2|few|TRBV30|.
TGTGCCTGGAGGAGGATCAACTATGGCTACACCTTC
CAWRRINYGYTF
>TRBJ1-4|.|TRBV28|TRBD1
TGTGCCAGCAGTTTATCCAGGACAGGGCATGAAAAACTGTTTTTT
CASSLSRTGHEKLFF
>TRBJ2-4|few|TRBV20-1|.
TGCAGCCTGGATTTTCTAGCCAAAAACATTCAGTACTTC
CSLDFLAKNIQYF
>TRBJ2-1|.|TRBV10-3|.
TGTGCCATCAGTGAAATATTGCAGGGTGATGAGCAGTTCTTC
CAISEILQGDEQFF
>TRBJ2-2|.|TRBV9|.
TGTGCCAGCAGCGGAGGACTGGAGAGCTACACCGGGGAGCTGTTTTTT
CASSGGLESYTGELFF
>TRBJ2-7|many|TRBV6-1|.
TGTGCCGTAAGGGTCCCGCACTCCTACGAGCAGTACTTC
CAVRVPHSYEQYF
>TRBJ1-5|.|TRBV9|.
TGTGCCAGCAGCCTACGTTCGGGACGGACACTCTATAGCAATCAGCCCCAGCATTTT
CASSLRSGRTLYSNQPQHF
>TRBJ1-2|many|TRBV28|.
TGTGCCAGCAGTTTAGTCACGGCATACTATGGCTACACCTTC
CASSLVTAYYGYTF
>TRBJ2-6|many|TRBV7-2|.
TGTGCCAGCAGCCGCAGGGCAACTGGGGCCAACGTCCTGACTTTC
CASSRRATGANVLTF
>TRBJ2-3|once|TRBV9|.
TGTGCCAGCAGCGTAGTAAGGGACCCCACAGATACGCAGTATTTT
CASSVVRDPTDTQYF
>TRBJ2-1|.|TRBV28|TRBD1
TGTGCCAGCAGCCACCGACAGGGGCAGGGCGATGAGCAGTTCTTC
CASSHRQGQGDEQFF
>TRBJ1-1|.|TRBV6-1|TRBD1
TGTGCCAGCAGTACACGGGACAGGGGGCGGATGAACACTGAAGCTTTCTTT
CASSTRDRGRMNTEAFF
>TRBJ2-5|many|TRBV14|TRBD1
TGTGCCAGCAGCCAAGATCACGGGACAGGGGAGACCCAGTACTTC
CASSQDHGTGETQYF